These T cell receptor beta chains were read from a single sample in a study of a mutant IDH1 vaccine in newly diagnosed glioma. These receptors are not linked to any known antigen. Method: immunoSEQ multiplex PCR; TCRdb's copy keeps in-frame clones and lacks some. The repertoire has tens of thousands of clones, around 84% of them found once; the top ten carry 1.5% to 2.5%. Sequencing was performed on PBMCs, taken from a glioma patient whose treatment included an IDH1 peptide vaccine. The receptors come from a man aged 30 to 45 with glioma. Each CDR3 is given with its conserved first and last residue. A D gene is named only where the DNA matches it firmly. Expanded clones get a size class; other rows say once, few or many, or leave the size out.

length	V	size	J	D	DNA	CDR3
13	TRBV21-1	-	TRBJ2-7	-	TGTGCCAGCAGCGAACGTGGACTCTACGAGCAGTACTTC	CASSERGLYEQYF
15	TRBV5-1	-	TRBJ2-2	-	TGCGCCAGCAGCCCCCAGACAGCTATGTTGGGGGAGCTGTTTTTT	CASSPQTAMLGELFF
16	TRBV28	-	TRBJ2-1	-	TGTGCCAGCAGTTCCCCTCTTTTCGGATCCTACAATGAGCAGTTCTTC	CASSSPLFGSYNEQFF
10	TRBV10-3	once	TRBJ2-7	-	TGTGCCGGGGCCCCGGGCGAGCAGTACTTC	CAGAPGEQYF
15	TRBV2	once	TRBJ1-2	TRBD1	TGTGCCAGCAATATCTTCCGACAGGGGGATAATGGCTACACCTTC	CASNIFRQGDNGYTF
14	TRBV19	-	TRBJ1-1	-	TGTGCCAGTAGTCTAAGGGCCATGAACACTGAAGCTTTCTTT	CASSLRAMNTEAFF
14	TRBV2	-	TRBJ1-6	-	TGTGCCAGACGCCCGAGGCAGAATAATTCACCCCTCCACTTT	CARRPRQNNSPLHF
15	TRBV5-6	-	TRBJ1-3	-	TGTGCCAGCAGCTTCGGGCCCCACTCTGGAAACACCATATATTTT	CASSFGPHSGNTIYF
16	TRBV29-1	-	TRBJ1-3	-	TGCAGCGTTGTACTGACGGGAGTTGGGCCTGGAAACACCATATATTTT	CSVVLTGVGPGNTIYF
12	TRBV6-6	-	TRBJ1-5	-	TGTGCCAGCAGTTACGGGGGCCAGCCCCAGCATTTT	CASSYGGQPQHF
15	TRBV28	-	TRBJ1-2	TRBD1	TGTGCCAGCAGTTTAATAGGACAGGGCGGCTATGGCTACACCTTC	CASSLIGQGGYGYTF
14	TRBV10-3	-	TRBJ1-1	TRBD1	TGTGCCATCAGTAAATTGACAGGGGAGACTGAAGCTTTCTTT	CAISKLTGETEAFF
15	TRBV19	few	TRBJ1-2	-	TGTGCCAGTAGTATGGCTGGGGGCAGGCACTATGGCTACACCTTC	CASSMAGGRHYGYTF
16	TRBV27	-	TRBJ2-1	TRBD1	TGTGCCAGCAGAGGTTTTAAGGACAGGGCAAAGAATGAGCAGTTCTTC	CASRGFKDRAKNEQFF
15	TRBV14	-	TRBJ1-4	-	TGTGCCAGCAGCCAGCGCAGGGGTACTAATGAAAAACTGTTTTTT	CASSQRRGTNEKLFF
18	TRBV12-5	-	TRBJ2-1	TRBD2	TGTGCTAGTGGTTTGGGGCCACCGGGCGGGGGGCGGCCCAATGAGCAGTTCTTC	CASGLGPPGGGRPNEQFF
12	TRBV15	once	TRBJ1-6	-	TGTGCCACCAGCAGAGGTGGTTCACCCCTCCACTTT	CATSRGGSPLHF
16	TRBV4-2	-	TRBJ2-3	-	TGTGCCAGCAGCCAAGACGGGGATGCCAACACAGATACGCAGTATTTT	CASSQDGDANTDTQYF
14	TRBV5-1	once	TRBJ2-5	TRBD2	TGCGCCAGCAGCTTGAGTGGGGAGGGAGAGACCCAGTACTTC	CASSLSGEGETQYF
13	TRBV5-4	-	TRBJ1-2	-	TGTGCCAGCAGCTTGACAGGCGACAATGGCTACACCTTC	CASSLTGDNGYTF
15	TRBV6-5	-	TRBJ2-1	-	TGTGCCAGCAGCCGGGGACTCACGGGATCCAATGAGCAGTTCTTC	CASSRGLTGSNEQFF
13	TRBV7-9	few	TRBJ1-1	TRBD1	TGTGCCAGCAGCTTGGGACAGAGCACTGAAGCTTTCTTT	CASSLGQSTEAFF
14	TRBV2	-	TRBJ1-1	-	TGTGCCAGCAGTGACAGGGTTGCGTACACTGAAGCTTTCTTT	CASSDRVAYTEAFF
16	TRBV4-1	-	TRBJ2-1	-	TGCGCCAGCAGCCAAGGTGTCCTTATACAATGGAATGAGCAGTTCTTC	CASSQGVLIQWNEQFF
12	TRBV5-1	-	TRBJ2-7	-	TGTGCCAGCAACAGGTTCTCCTACGAGCAGTACTTC	CASNRFSYEQYF
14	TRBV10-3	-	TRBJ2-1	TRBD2	TGTGCCATCATCCTAGCGGGGACCTACAATGAGCAGTTCTTC	CAIILAGTYNEQFF
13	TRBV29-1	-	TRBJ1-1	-	TGCAGCGTTGTGGTGGACAGATACACTGAAGCTTTCTTT	CSVVVDRYTEAFF
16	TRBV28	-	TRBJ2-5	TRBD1	TGTGCCAGCAGTTCGGGGACAGGGGGATTTCAAGAGGCCCAGTACTTC	CASSSGTGGFQEAQYF
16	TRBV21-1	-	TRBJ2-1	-	TGTGCCAGCAGCAAGGTCCAGGGCGGGAGGGAGAATGAGCAGTTCTTC	CASSKVQGGRENEQFF